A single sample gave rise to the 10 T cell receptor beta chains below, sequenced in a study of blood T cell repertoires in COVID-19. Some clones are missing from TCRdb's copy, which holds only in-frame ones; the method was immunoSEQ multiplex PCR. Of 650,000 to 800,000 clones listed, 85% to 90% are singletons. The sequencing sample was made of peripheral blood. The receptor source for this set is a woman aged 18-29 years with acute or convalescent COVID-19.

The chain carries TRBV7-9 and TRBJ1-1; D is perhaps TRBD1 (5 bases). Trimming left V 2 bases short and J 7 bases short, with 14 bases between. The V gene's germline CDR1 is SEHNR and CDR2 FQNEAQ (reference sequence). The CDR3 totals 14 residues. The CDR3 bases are TGTGCCAGCAGCTTATATGACAGTCGAAATGAAGCTTTCTTT. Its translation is CASSLYDSRNEAFF.

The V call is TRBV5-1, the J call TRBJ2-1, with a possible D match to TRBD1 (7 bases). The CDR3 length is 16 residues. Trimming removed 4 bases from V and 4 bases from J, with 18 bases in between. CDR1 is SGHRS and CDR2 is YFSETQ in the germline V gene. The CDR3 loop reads CASSQGGAMGYNEQFF. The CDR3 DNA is TGCGCCAGCAGCCAGGGGGGCGCGATGGGGTACAATGAGCAGTTCTTC. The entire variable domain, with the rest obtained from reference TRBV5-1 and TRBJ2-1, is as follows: KAGVTQTPRYLIKTRGQQVTLSCSPISGHRSVSWYQQTPGQGLQFLFEYFSETQRNKGNFPGRFSGRQFSNSRSEMNVSTLELGDSALYLCASSQGGAMGYNEQFFGPGTRLTVL.

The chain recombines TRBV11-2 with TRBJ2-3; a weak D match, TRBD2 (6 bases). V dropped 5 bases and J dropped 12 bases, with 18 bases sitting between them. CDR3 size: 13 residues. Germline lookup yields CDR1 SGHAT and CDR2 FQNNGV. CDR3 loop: CASSPSLATIQYF. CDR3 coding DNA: TGTGCCAGCAGCCCCTCACTAGCCACTATCCAGTATTTT.

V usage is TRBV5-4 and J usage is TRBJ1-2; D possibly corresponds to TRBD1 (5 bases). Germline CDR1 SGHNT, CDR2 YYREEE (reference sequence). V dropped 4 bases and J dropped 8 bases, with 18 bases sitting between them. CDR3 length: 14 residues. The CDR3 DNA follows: TGTGCCAGCAGCCGAAGGGACTATTTCGGGGGCTACACCTTC. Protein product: CASSRRDYFGGYTF.

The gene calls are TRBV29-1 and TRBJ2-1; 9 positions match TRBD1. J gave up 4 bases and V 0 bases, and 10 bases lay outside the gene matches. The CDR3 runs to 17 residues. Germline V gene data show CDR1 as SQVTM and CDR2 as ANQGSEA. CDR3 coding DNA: TGCAGCGTTGAAGATCTTGGAGGGGACAGGGTGTACAATGAGCAGTTCTTC. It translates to CSVEDLGGDRVYNEQFF.

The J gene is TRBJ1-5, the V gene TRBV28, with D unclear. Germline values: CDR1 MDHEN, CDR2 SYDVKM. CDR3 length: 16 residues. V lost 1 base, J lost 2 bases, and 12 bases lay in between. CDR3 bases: TGTGCCAGCAGTTTATCGGAGTGGGAGGGCAATCAGCCCCAGCATTTT. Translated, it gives CASSLSEWEGNQPQHF. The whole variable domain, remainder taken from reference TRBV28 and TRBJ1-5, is DVKVTQSSRYLVKRTGEKVFLECVQDMDHENMFWYRQDPGLGLRLIYFSYDVKMKEKGDIPEGYSVSREKKERFSLILESASTNQTSMYLCASSLSEWEGNQPQHFGDGTRLSIL.

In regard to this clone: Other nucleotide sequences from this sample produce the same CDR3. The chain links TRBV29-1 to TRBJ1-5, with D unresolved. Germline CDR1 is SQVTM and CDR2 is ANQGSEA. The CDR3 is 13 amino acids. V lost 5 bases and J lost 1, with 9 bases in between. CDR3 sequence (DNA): TGCAGCGTTTCCGGCGGGAGCAATCAGCCCCAGCATTTT. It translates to CSVSGGSNQPQHF.

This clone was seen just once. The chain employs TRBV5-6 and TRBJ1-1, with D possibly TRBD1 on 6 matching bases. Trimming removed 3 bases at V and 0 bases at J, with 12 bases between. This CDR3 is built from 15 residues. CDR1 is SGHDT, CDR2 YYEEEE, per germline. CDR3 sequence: CASSSSDRMNTEAFF. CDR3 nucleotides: TGTGCCAGCAGCTCGTCCGACAGGATGAACACTGAAGCTTTCTTT.

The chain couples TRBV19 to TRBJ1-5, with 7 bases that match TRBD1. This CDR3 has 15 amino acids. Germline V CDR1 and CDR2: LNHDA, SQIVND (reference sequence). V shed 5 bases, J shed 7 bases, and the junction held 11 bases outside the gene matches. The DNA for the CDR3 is TGTGCCAGTAGTGCAGAGACAGGGTTCAGGCAGCCCCAGCATTTT. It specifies CASSAETGFRQPQHF.

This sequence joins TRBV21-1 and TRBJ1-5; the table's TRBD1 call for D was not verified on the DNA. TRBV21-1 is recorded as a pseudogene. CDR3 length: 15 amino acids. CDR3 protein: CASSAQGDSDQPQHF. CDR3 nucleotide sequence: TGTGCCAGCAGCGCACAGGGGGATAGCGATCAGCCCCAGCATTTT.